This T cell receptor (beta chain) was profiled in a study of T-cell memory formation after mild COVID-19. Trimming took 5 bases from V and 6 from J; bases not matched to a gene: 7. CDR1 is MGHDK and CDR2 is SYGVNS in the germline V gene. The CDR3 covers 14 residues. TCRdb used MiXCR to reprocess the 5' RACE reads, holding one entry per CDR3 protein. This sample has hundreds of thousands of distinct CDR3 sequences, with roughly a fifth found just once. There are a few counts of this clonotype. Sequencing input: PBMCs or a T cell subset sorted from them (not recorded which). The TCR was taken from an adult woman who had mild COVID-19 (a few samples of this study predate the infection). Cell type and time point are not known. This sequence joins TRBV25-1 and TRBJ1-1, with TRBD1 matching 9 bases. Here the CDR3 DNA reads TGTGCCAGCAGTCCCTACCGGACAGGGGCTGAAGCTTTCTTT. Residues: CASSPYRTGAEAFF.